This T cell receptor (beta chain) emerged from a study of T cell repertoires in cytomegalovirus infection. Across the whole study: Recently identified HLA-C-restricted CMV epitopes were among the peptides used. Indications of both CMV infection and matching HLA type were provided by public TCR beta signatures.

Points on this clonotype: The antigen is unknown.

The V gene's germline CDR1 is KGHSH and CDR2 LQKENI. The CDR3 length is 14 residues. Trimming removed 3 bases at V and 7 bases at J, with 16 bases between. TCRdb re-called the reads with MiXCR, one entry per CDR3 protein. Seen here are some 590,000 distinct CDR3 sequences, roughly 42% observed once, and the top ten hold 48%. General observations from the study: Clonotypes of TCR beta that were HLA-C-restricted and CMV-specific dominated the ex vivo response. The cumulative frequency of public TCR beta families identified carriers of CMV plus the relevant HLA.

The source is a human donor in good health (CMV status not recorded). Some clones in this sample may be carry-over from other donors' samples. The rearrangement uses TRBV18 and TRBJ2-7, with D perhaps TRBD2 (6 bases). Sequenced material: cultured PBMCs, taken from culture after CMV antigen stimulation. In DNA, the CDR3 is TGTGCCAGCTCACCCGGGAGCCCCTCATTGGAGCAGTACTTC. Amino acid sequence: CASSPGSPSLEQYF.